This TCR beta chain was observed in a study of T cell responses to AZD1222 COVID-19 vaccine (dated by TCRdb to 2020 to 2022). In the study overall: TCR sequencing covered 233 trial participants: 207 given two doses of AZD1222 and approximately 26 given two doses of MenACWY control vaccine. Trial participants were enrolled into age subgroups of 18-55, 56-69 and 70-plus years, which contained about 160, 30 and 59 TCR-sequenced participants, respectively. The paper as a whole reports these results and caveats: Participants were mostly white British, with more females than males. The authors suggested clonal diversity may have been underestimated. Reportedly, almost half of the unique spike-specific TCRs recognized epitopes lying outside the regions that are mutated in the B.1.351 and B.1.1.7 variants. The whole spike protein was spanned by vaccine-associated CD4 TCRs, and dominant responses were seen in regions 160-218 and 743-854. Conclusions about previously exposed vaccinees are limited, since just six AZD1222 recipients were seropositive for SARS-CoV-2 at baseline. After two AZD1222 doses, both the breadth and the depth of spike-specific TCRs were significantly higher than at day 0 and than in MenACWY recipients. Because no day 14 peak-response samples were available, the repertoires could be characterized only after the peak T cell response. The 56-69-year group was small, and its depth increase did not reach significance, likely because of low power.

As encoded in the germline V gene (reference sequence), CDR1 is SGHKS while CDR2 is YYEKEE. V is pruned by 4 bases and J by 2 bases, leaving 3 bases of the junction without a gene match. There are 14 amino acids in the CDR3, from cysteine to phenylalanine inclusive. Only the CDR3 region is kept as DNA, spanning 42 bases read in frame from base 1. This clone turned up a few times. The antigen it recognizes is unknown. Per-base qualities were not stored, and no clone one base away is much larger. The CDR3 regions of human TCRbeta chains were analyzed by immunosequencing. The study's own analysis went as follows. Repertoire TCRs were checked for matches against a reference library of SARS-CoV-2-specific TCRs that had been generated using the MIRA antigen-specificity platform. Breadth was defined as the fraction of unique TCRs that were SARS-CoV-2-associated. Depth was defined as the fraction of total T cells that were SARS-CoV-2-associated. Using the MIRA data, each spike-specific TCR was assigned both to the spike region to which the TCR was reactive and to a CD4 or CD8 class. Log10-transformed breadth and depth values were compared by one-way ANOVA with Sidak's multiple comparisons tests. TCRdb holds this immuneACCESS table with in-frame rearrangements only. Some clones are missing; in checked studies, unresolved V genes explain under half, and the rest has no known cause. The V and J calls and clone size come from that table; D and trimming were worked out from the DNA. The sample includes about 120,000 clones, with roughly 90% observed a single time. In total, the top ten clones hold more than 7% of the sample.

The meaning of the sample's time point label: about 28 days (+/-7) after the second vaccine dose. AZD1222 recipients with second doses at about 4 weeks or about 12 weeks were pooled, because spike-specific TCR depth and breadth did not differ between schedules. Vaccinee samples came from UK trials COV001 and COV002, including a single-blind randomized controlled phase 2/3 trial of AZD1222 (ChAdOx1 nCoV-19) in healthy adults. Trial participant PBMC samples were collected at day 0 and day 28 after the second dose for TCRbeta chain sequencing. Sequenced material: peripheral blood, taken 28 days after the second AZD1222 dose. Recombination linked TRBV5-5 to TRBJ1-3; a stretch of 7 junction bases matches TRBD1. This TCR was sampled from an adult who received the AZD1222 COVID-19 vaccine. Read as DNA, the sequence is TGTGCCAGCAGCACGACAGGGACTGGAAACACCATATATTTT. It specifies CASSTTGTGNTIYF.